The rows below give T cell receptor beta chains drawn from one sample of a study of blood T cell repertoires in COVID-19. Clones were read by immunoSEQ multiplex PCR, and TCRdb kept only the in-frame ones, dropping some. The sample yields 150,000 to 180,000 clones, 80% seen once. The source material was peripheral blood. The receptors were gathered from a man in his sixties with acute or convalescent COVID-19. Both conserved end residues are part of each CDR3. Fields, in order: J gene, V gene, D gene, clone size, CDR3 protein, CDR3 DNA. D genes are given only for firm matches. Size values are once, few and many counts, or a class for expanded clones, and some rows have none.

TRBJ1-5 TRBV2 TRBD1 . CASSGQGGQPQHF TGTGCCAGCAGTGGACAGGGGGGTCAGCCCCAGCATTTT
TRBJ1-5 TRBV6-2/TRBV6-3 . . CASSSRAGVLNQPQHF TGTGCCAGCAGTTCCCGGGCAGGGGTACTCAATCAGCCCCAGCATTTT
TRBJ1-5 TRBV19 . . CASEGGQGISQPQHF TGTGCATCAGAAGGTGGTCAGGGAATTAGCCAGCCCCAGCATTTT
TRBJ2-2 TRBV7-3 . . CASSGQNTGELFF TGTGCCAGCAGCGGACAGAACACCGGGGAGCTGTTTTTT
TRBJ1-1 TRBV18 . . CASSPSGLNTEAFF TGTGCCAGCTCACCTAGCGGGCTGAACACTGAAGCTTTCTTT
TRBJ1-6 TRBV6-2/TRBV6-3 TRBD1 few CASSYGQDSPLHF TGTGCCAGCAGTTACGGACAGGATTCACCCCTCCACTTT
TRBJ2-1 TRBV4-1 TRBD1 . CASSYPGTGENEQFF TGCGCCAGCAGCTACCCCGGGACAGGGGAGAATGAGCAGTTCTTC
TRBJ2-7 TRBV6-2/TRBV6-3 TRBD1 . CASSYSASTGTGGLYEQYF TGTGCCAGCAGTTACTCTGCATCTACCGGGACAGGGGGTCTCTACGAGCAGTACTTC
TRBJ1-6 TRBV30 TRBD1 . CAWRGQETYNSPLHF TGTGCCTGGAGGGGACAGGAAACCTATAATTCACCCCTCCACTTT
TRBJ1-3 TRBV6-5 TRBD1 . CASRTGQGVGNTIYF TGTGCCAGCAGGACGGGACAGGGGGTCGGAAACACCATATATTTT
TRBJ2-5 TRBV11-3 . . CASSLGGSQETQYF TGTGCCAGCAGCTTAGGCGGCAGTCAAGAGACCCAGTACTTC
TRBJ2-3 TRBV5-4 TRBD2 . CASSHGTSAPDTQYF TGTGCCAGCAGCCACGGGACTAGCGCACCGGATACGCAGTATTTT